This T cell receptor beta chain was identified during a study of T cell responses to AZD1222 COVID-19 vaccine. Study-wide results and caveats: Donors, mostly white British, included more females; clonal diversity was possibly underestimated. Elevations in Spike-specific TCR breadth and depth followed administration of two AZD1222 doses. Of the AZD1222 recipients, only 5 to 7 were seropositive at baseline.

Clones were sequenced by immunoSEQ multiplex PCR, and TCRdb holds only the in-frame ones, with some missing. This sample has roughly 140,000 clones; 89% occur once, and the top ten carry 4.7%. CDR3 length equals 12 residues. The germline V gene has CDR1 SQVTM and CDR2 ANQGSEA. Deletions cut 3 bases from V and 7 bases from J, with 12 bases between. In the case of this clone: The antigen is unknown.

Sequenced here: peripheral blood, sampled on day 0 of AZD1222 vaccination. The sequence derives from an adult in good health. This sequence joins TRBV29-1 and TRBJ1-2, with D tentatively TRBD1 (5 bases). The CDR3 sequence: CSVEGVGPGYTF. CDR3 DNA sequence: TGCAGCGTTGAGGGGGTAGGGCCTGGCTACACCTTC. Full variable domain (rest looked up from reference TRBV29-1 and TRBJ1-2): SAVISQKPSRDICQRGTSLTIQCQVDSQVTMMFWYRQQPGQSLTLIATANQGSEATYESGFVIDKFPISRPNLTFSTLTVSNMSPEDSSIYLCSVEGVGPGYTFGSGTRLTVV.